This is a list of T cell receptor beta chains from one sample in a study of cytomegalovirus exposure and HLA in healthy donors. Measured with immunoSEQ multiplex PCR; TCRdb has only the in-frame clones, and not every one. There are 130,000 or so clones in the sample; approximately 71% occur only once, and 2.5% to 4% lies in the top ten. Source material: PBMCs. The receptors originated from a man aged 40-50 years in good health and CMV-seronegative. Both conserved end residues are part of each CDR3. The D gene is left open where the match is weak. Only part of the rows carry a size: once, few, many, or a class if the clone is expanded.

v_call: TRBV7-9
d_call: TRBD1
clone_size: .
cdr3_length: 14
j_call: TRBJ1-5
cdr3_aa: CASSPDRVNQPQHF
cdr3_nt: TGTGCCAGCAGCCCAGACAGGGTCAATCAGCCCCAGCATTTT

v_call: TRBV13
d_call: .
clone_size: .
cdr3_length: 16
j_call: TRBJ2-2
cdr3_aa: CASSSRGHGNTGELFF
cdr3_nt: TGTGCCAGCAGCTCACGGGGACATGGGAACACCGGGGAGCTGTTTTTT

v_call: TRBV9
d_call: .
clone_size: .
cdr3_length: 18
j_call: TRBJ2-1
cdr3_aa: CASSVERQKAESYNEQFF
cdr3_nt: TGTGCCAGCAGCGTAGAGAGGCAGAAGGCGGAAAGTTACAATGAGCAGTTCTTC

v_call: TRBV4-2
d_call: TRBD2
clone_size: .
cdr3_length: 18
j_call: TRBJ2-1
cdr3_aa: CASSQVGGVERGRDEQFF
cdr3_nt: TGTGCCAGCAGCCAAGTTGGGGGGGTGGAGCGGGGAAGGGATGAGCAGTTCTTC

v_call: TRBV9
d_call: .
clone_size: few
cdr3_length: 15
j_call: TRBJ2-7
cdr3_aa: CASSAEGGRGYEQYF
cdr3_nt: TGTGCCAGCAGCGCGGAAGGGGGACGGGGATACGAGCAGTACTTC

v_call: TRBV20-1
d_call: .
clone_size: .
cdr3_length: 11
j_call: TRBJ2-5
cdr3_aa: CSARTAETQYF
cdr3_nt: TGCAGTGCTAGGACAGCCGAGACCCAGTACTTC

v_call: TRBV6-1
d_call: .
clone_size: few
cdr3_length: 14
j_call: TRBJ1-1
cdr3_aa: CASSDLSRNTEAFF
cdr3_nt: TGTGCCAGCAGTGACCTTAGCCGGAACACTGAAGCTTTCTTT

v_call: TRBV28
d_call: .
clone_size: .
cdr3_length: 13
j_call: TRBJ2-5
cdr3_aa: CASSFVRRETQYF
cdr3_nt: TGTGCCAGCAGTTTCGTCAGAAGAGAGACCCAGTACTTC

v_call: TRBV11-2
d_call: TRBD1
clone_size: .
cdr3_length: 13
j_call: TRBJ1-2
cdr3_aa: CASSPDRGWGYTF
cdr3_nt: TGTGCCAGCAGCCCGGACAGGGGTTGGGGCTACACCTTC

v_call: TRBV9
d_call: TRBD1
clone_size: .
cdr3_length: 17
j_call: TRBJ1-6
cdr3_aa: CASSTGTGGSYNSPLHF
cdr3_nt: TGTGCCAGCAGCACTGGGACAGGGGGCTCCTATAATTCACCCCTCCACTTT

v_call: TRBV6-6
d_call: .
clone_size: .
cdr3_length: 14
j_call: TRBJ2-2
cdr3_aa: CASSLIANTGELFF
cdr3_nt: TGTGCCAGCAGTCTTATCGCGAACACCGGGGAGCTGTTTTTT

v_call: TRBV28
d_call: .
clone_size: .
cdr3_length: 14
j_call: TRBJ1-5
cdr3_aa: CASSLGQTGQPQHF
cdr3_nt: TGTGCCAGCAGTTTGGGCCAAACGGGGCAGCCCCAGCATTTT

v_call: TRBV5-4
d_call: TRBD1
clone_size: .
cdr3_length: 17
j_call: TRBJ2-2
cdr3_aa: CASSLGPRTGDTGELFF
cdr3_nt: TGTGCCAGCAGCTTGGGTCCTAGGACAGGGGACACCGGGGAGCTGTTTTTT

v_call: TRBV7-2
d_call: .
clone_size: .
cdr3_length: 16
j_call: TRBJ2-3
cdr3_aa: CASSLSRRGYADTQYF
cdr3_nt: TGTGCCAGCAGCTTATCGAGGCGAGGATACGCAGATACGCAGTATTTT

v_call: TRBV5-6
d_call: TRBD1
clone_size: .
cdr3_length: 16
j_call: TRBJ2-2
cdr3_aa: CASSLQGQGGTGELFF
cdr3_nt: TGTGCCAGCAGCTTGCAGGGACAGGGGGGAACCGGGGAGCTGTTTTTT

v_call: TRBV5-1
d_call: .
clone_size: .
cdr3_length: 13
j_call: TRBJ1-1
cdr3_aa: CASSQGRATEAFF
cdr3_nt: TGCGCCAGCAGCCAGGGGAGGGCCACTGAAGCTTTCTTT

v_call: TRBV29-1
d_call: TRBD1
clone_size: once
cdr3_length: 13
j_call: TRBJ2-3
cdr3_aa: CSVERQGTDTQYF
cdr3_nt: TGCAGCGTTGAGAGACAGGGAACAGATACGCAGTATTTT

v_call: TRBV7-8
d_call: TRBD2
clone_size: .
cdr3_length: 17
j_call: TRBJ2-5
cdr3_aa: CASSTLTSGGAWETQYF
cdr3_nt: TGTGCCAGCAGCACCCTAACTAGCGGGGGGGCCTGGGAGACCCAGTACTTC

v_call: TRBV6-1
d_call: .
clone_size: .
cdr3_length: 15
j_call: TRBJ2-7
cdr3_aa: CASSEEGGGPYEQYF
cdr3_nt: TGTGCCAGCAGTGAAGAGGGGGGAGGGCCCTACGAGCAGTACTTC

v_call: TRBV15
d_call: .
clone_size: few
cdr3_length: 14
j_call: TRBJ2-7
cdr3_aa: CATSRGGSEYEQYF
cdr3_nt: TGTGCCACCAGCAGAGGAGGGAGTGAGTACGAGCAGTACTTC

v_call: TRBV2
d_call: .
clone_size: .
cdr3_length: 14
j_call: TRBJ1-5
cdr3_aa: CASRRQTVNQPQHF
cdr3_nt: TGTGCCAGCAGGAGGCAGACGGTCAATCAGCCCCAGCATTTT

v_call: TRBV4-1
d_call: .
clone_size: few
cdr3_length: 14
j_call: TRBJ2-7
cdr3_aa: CASSQPLSSYEQYF
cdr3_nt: TGCGCCAGCAGCCAGCCCCTGAGCTCCTACGAGCAGTACTTC

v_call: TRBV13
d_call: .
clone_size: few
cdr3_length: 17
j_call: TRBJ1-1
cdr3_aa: CASSYPPGLAMNTEAFF
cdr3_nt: TGTGCCAGCAGCTACCCGCCGGGGTTGGCGATGAACACTGAAGCTTTCTTT

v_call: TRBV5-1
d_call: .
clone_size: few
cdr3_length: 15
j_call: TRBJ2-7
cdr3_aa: CASSLPGQGYYEQYF
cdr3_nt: TGCGCCAGCAGCTTACCGGGACAAGGATACTACGAGCAGTACTTC

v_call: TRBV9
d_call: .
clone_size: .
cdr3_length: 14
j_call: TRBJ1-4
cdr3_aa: CASSVGGNHEKLFF
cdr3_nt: TGTGCCAGCAGCGTAGGAGGGAACCATGAAAAACTGTTTTTT

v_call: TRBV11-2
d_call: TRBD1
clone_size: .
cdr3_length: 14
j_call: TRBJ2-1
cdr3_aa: CASSLIRGRGEQFF
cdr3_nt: TGTGCCAGCAGCTTAATAAGGGGGCGAGGTGAGCAGTTCTTC

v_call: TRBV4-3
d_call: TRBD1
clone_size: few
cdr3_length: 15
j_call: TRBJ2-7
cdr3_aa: CASSQGGQGDYEQYF
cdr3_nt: TGCGCCAGCAGCCAAGGAGGACAGGGGGACTACGAGCAGTACTTC

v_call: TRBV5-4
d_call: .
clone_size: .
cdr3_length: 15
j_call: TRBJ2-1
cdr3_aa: CASSPGTGMYNEQFF
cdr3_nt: TGTGCCAGCAGCCCTGGGACTGGAATGTACAATGAGCAGTTCTTC

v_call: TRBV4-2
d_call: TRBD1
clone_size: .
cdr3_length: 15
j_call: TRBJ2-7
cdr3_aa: CASSHRTGPAYEQYF
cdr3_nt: TGTGCCAGCAGCCATCGGACAGGGCCCGCCTACGAGCAGTACTTC

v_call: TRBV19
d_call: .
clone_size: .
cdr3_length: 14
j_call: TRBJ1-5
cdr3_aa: CASTFPRGNQPQHF
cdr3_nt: TGTGCCAGTACCTTTCCCAGGGGCAATCAGCCCCAGCATTTT

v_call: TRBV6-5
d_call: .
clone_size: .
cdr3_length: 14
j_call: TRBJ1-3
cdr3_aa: CASRNTGSGNTIYF
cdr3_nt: TGTGCCAGCAGGAATACAGGGTCTGGAAACACCATATATTTT

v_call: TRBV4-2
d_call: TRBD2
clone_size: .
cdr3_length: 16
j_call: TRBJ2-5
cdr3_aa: CASSPVAGGRVGTQYF
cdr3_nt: TGTGCCAGCAGCCCCGTAGCGGGGGGCAGGGTGGGGACCCAGTACTTC

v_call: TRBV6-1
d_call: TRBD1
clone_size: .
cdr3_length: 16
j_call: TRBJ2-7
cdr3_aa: CASSELPGQGASEQYF
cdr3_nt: TGTGCCAGCAGCGAACTCCCGGGACAGGGGGCAAGTGAGCAGTACTTC

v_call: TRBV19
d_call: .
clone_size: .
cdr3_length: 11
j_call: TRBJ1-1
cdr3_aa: CASSRGIEAFF
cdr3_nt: TGTGCCAGTAGTCGAGGAATTGAAGCTTTCTTT

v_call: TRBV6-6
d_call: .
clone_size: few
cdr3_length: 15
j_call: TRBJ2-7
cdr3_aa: CASSFQQGGNHEQYF
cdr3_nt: TGTGCCAGCAGTTTTCAACAGGGGGGGAATCACGAGCAGTACTTC

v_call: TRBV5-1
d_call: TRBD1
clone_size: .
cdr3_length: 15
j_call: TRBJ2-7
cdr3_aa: CASSLDRGAPYEQYF
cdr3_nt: TGCGCCAGCAGCTTGGACAGGGGAGCCCCCTACGAGCAGTACTTC

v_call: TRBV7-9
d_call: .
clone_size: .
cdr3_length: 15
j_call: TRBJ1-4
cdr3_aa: CASSFLGGAGEKLFF
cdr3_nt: TGTGCCAGCAGCTTTTTAGGAGGGGCGGGTGAAAAACTGTTTTTT

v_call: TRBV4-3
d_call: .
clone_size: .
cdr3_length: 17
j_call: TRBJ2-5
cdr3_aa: CASSQDWGGAGRETQYF
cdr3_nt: TGCGCCAGCAGCCAAGACTGGGGGGGGGCCGGACGGGAGACCCAGTACTTC

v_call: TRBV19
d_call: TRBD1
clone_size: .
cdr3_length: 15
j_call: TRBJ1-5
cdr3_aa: CATRPGTGRDQPQHF
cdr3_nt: TGTGCCACCCGACCCGGGACAGGGCGCGATCAGCCCCAGCATTTT

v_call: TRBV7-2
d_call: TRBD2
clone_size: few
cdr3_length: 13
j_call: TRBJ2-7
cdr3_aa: CASNWGLAYEQYF
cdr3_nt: TGTGCCAGCAACTGGGGACTAGCCTACGAGCAGTACTTC

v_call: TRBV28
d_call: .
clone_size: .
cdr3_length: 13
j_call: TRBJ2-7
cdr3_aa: CASSLIRGYEQYF
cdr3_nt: TGTGCCAGCAGTTTAATAAGGGGATACGAGCAGTACTTC

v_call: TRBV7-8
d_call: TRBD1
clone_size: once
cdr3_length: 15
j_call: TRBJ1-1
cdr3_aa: CASSWGTELNTEAFF
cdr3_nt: TGTGCCAGCAGCTGGGGGACAGAACTGAACACTGAAGCTTTCTTT

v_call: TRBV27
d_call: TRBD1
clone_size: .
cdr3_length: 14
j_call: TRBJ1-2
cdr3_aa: CASRGQTGSYGYTF
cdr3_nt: TGTGCCAGCAGGGGGCAGACAGGGTCCTATGGCTACACCTTC